This entry lists 24 T cell receptor beta chains sequenced from one sample in a study of CD8 T cells in Susac syndrome. Random-hexamer reverse transcription was applied to 0.5 to 1 ug RNA. TCRdb reprocessed the immunoSEQ multiplex PCR reads via MiXCR and lists one record per CDR3 protein. The sample carries 140,000 or so distinct CDR3 sequences, approximately 96% recorded once. Sequencing used CD4+ T cells from PBMCs. The receptors were sampled from a human donor with Susac syndrome.

The gene calls are TRBV29-1 and TRBJ1-2, with TRBD1 matching over 10 bases. The J segment lost 2 bases and the V segment lost 4 bases, leaving 7 bases of the junction unmatched. Germline-derived CDR1 and CDR2 are SQVTM and ANQGSEA. This CDR3 has 15 amino acids. Here the CDR3 DNA reads TGCAGCGTTGTCCAGGGACAGGGGTGGAACTATGGCTACACCTTC. It specifies CSVVQGQGWNYGYTF.

The chain links TRBV28 to TRBJ2-3; D is unclear. The CDR3 runs to 16 residues. V was trimmed by 4 bases and J by 0 bases, leaving 14 bases between them. CDR1 MDHEN and CDR2 SYDVKM come from the germline V gene. The CDR3 DNA follows: TGTGCCAGCAGTTACGTTGAGCTGAATAGCACAGATACGCAGTATTTT. Residues: CASSYVELNSTDTQYF.

The chain links TRBV15 to TRBJ1-1; D gene uncertain. The V and J ends lost 0 bases and 7 bases respectively, with 21 bases between them. This CDR3 region has 17 residues. Per the germline V gene, CDR1 is LNHNV and CDR2 is YYDKDF (reference sequence). CDR3 protein: CATSRDPVDKTGSEAFF. The CDR3 DNA is TGTGCCACCAGCAGAGATCCCGTCGACAAGACGGGGAGTGAAGCTTTCTTT.

V usage is TRBV7-2 and J usage is TRBJ1-2; D is perhaps TRBD1 (6 bases). This CDR3 contains 15 residues. The germline gives CDR1 SGHTA, CDR2 FQGNSA. The germline V and J ends were trimmed by 0 bases and 4 bases, with 12 bases remaining between them. The CDR3 DNA is TGTGCCAGCAGCTTAGCACCTGGACAGATCTATGGCTACACCTTC. It encodes CASSLAPGQIYGYTF.

V is TRBV7-2 and J is TRBJ1-5; no definite D call. Trimming shortened V by 3 bases and J by 1 base, and 10 bases separated the two germline ends. This CDR3 is built from 15 residues. Per germline, CDR1 SGHTA and CDR2 FQGNSA. The CDR3 loop is CASSFGVSSNQPQHF. The CDR3 nucleotides are TGTGCCAGCAGCTTCGGGGTTTCCAGCAATCAGCCCCAGCATTTT.

To note about this clonotype: It is unclear where the CDR3 begins or ends on the DNA, so no DNA is shown, and the CDR3 is as TCRdb lists it. The CDR3 here is CASSLWGQGARTF. The V gene is TRBV12-3 or TRBV12-4, the J gene TRBJ1-2; the listed D gene, TRBD1, was not tested against the DNA. 13 amino acids form the CDR3, both terminal residues included.

This chain joins TRBV27 and TRBJ2-5, with D possibly matching TRBD1 (6 bases). Per the germline V gene, CDR1 is MNHEY and CDR2 is SMNVEV (reference sequence). The CDR3 is 15 amino acids. Trimming left V 6 bases short and J 0 bases short, with 14 bases between. This chain's CDR3 is CASSHVRGYQETQYF. For the CDR3, the DNA is TGTGCCAGCAGCCACGTGAGGGGGTACCAAGAGACCCAGTACTTC.

The V and J genes are TRBV4-1 and TRBJ2-1; D unclear. Trimming pared 1 base from V and 3 bases from J, leaving 10 bases between. The CDR3 has 15 residues. CDR1 is MGHRA, CDR2 YSYEKL, per germline. The CDR3 DNA sequence: TGCGCCAGCAGCCAAGGTAGTACGGACTACAATGAGCAGTTCTTC. Amino acid sequence: CASSQGSTDYNEQFF.

The CDR3 protein is CIPDRREQYF. The CDR3 region has the DNA TGCATTCCTGACCGGCGGGAGCAGTACTTC. This chain connects TRBV29-1 to TRBJ2-7; D ambiguous. The CDR3 covers 10 residues. Germline CDR1 SQVTM, CDR2 ANQGSEA.

The chain links TRBV4-1 to TRBJ2-7, with 8 positions matching TRBD1. The germline V gene encodes CDR1 MGHRA and CDR2 YSYEKL. Trimming removed 1 base from V and 5 bases from J; junction bases left unmatched: 7. The CDR3 spans 15 residues. CDR3: CASSQVGQGIHEQYF. For the CDR3, the DNA is TGCGCCAGCAGCCAAGTTGGACAGGGTATTCACGAGCAGTACTTC.

Of note for this clonotype: A junction end diverges from the germline sequence, so it may reflect a read error. The J gene is TRBJ2-7, the V gene TRBV5-1; D remains ambiguous. CDR3 length: 11 residues. The germline V gene encodes CDR1 SGHRS and CDR2 YFSETQ. The CDR3 DNA reads as TGCGCCAGCACCTACCCCGGGCCGATCCCCTTC. Its translation: CASTYPGPIPF.

The chain has TRBV27 and TRBJ2-3; 10 bases map to TRBD2. Losses at the gene ends were 6 bases for V and 3 bases for J; bases not matched to a gene: 6. This CDR3 has 15 residues. CDR1 and CDR2 from the germline V gene are MNHEY and SMNVEV (reference sequence). This CDR3 is CASSISGRGTDTQYF. The CDR3 DNA reads TGTGCCAGCAGCATCAGCGGGAGGGGGACAGATACGCAGTATTTT.

This clonotype was observed a single time. This rearrangement joins TRBV14 to TRBJ2-3; D may be TRBD2 (5 bases). Per germline, CDR1 SGHDN and CDR2 FVKESK. The CDR3 extends over 15 amino acids. V lost 3 bases and J lost 2, with 12 bases in between. The CDR3: CASSHGERDTDTQYF. The CDR3 nucleotides read TGTGCCAGCAGCCACGGGGAACGTGACACAGATACGCAGTATTTT. Filled out from reference TRBV14 and TRBJ2-3, the complete variable domain reads EAGVTQFPSHSVIEKGQTVTLRCDPISGHDNLYWYRRVMGKEIKFLLHFVKESKQDESGMPNNRFLAERTGGTYSTLKVQPAELEDSGVYFCASSHGERDTDTQYFGPGTRLTVL.

The V gene is TRBV25-1, the J gene TRBJ2-7, with no clear D. The CDR3 extends over 13 amino acids. V lost 0 bases to trimming and J lost 1 base, with 4 bases between them. CDR1 MGHDK and CDR2 SYGVNS come from the germline V gene. CDR3 sequence reads: CASSEYWSYEQYF. The CDR3 DNA follows: TGTGCCAGCAGTGAATACTGGTCCTACGAGCAGTACTTC.

The V gene is TRBV4-1, the J gene TRBJ1-1; 8 bases agree with TRBD1. V shed 4 bases and J 1 base; nucleotides not matched to a gene: 14. This CDR3 has 18 residues. Per the germline V gene, CDR1 is MGHRA and CDR2 is YSYEKL. CDR3 coding DNA: TGCGCCAGCAGCCCCCGTTTATTTAGGGACAGGAGGAACACTGAAGCTTTCTTT. Translated: CASSPRLFRDRRNTEAFF.

The rearrangement uses TRBV29-1 and TRBJ2-7, with TRBD2 matching over 8 bases. V gave up 3 bases and J gave up 0 bases; unmatched junction bases: 7. Germline values: CDR1 SQVTM, CDR2 ANQGSEA. The CDR3 runs 15 residues. The CDR3 loop reads CSVEASAGVSYEQYF. The CDR3, as DNA: TGCAGCGTTGAGGCTTCAGCGGGGGTCTCCTACGAGCAGTACTTC.

This sequence joins TRBV4-1 and TRBJ2-5, with TRBD2 matching over 7 bases. CDR3 length: 16 residues. Germline CDR1 is MGHRA and CDR2 is YSYEKL. The V and J ends lost 3 bases and 1 base, in that order; junction bases with no gene match: 8. The CDR3 spells CASSHGLADPQETQYF. The DNA for the CDR3 is TGCGCCAGCAGCCATGGTCTAGCGGACCCCCAAGAGACCCAGTACTTC.

This chain connects TRBV25-1 to TRBJ1-2, with 7 positions matching TRBD1. This CDR3 has 14 residues. With 10 bases clipped from V and 4 bases from J, the junction kept 12 bases outside the gene matches. CDR1 MGHDK and CDR2 SYGVNS come from the germline V gene. The CDR3, as DNA: TGTGCCACTAGGGACTCGACAGGGCCCTATGGCTACACCTTC. Amino acids: CATRDSTGPYGYTF.

The CDR3 sequence: CATSAGGINPGEQFF. The CDR3 DNA is TGTGCCACCAGTGCGGGCGGTATTAATCCTGGTGAGCAGTTCTTC. The J gene is TRBJ2-1, the V gene TRBV24-1; no definite D call. The germline gives CDR1 KGHDR, CDR2 SFDVKD. V lost 5 bases and J lost 9, with 19 bases in between. CDR3 size: 15 residues.

The chain combines TRBV4-1 with TRBJ1-2, with TRBD1 matching over 10 bases. This CDR3 is 14 amino acids long. Germline CDR1 reads MGHRA; CDR2 reads YSYEKL. V lost 0 bases, J lost 8 bases, and 3 bases stayed unmatched. The CDR3 nucleotides read TGCGCCAGCAGCCAAGAAGGGACAGGGGTCGGCTACACCTTC. Translated: CASSQEGTGVGYTF.

This clonotype was seen only once. The V call is TRBV3-1, the J call TRBJ1-5; D perhaps matches TRBD1 (5 bases). The ends were cut back, 1 base at V and 2 bases at J, with 9 bases in the middle. Looked up from germline, CDR1 is LGHDT and CDR2 is YNNKEL (reference sequence). The CDR3 runs to 15 residues. CDR3 DNA: TGTGCCAGCAGCCAAGGCCCCAGGGGCAATCAGCCCCAGCATTTT. Translated: CASSQGPRGNQPQHF.

The genes are TRBV7-9 and TRBJ1-2; 9 nucleotides agree with TRBD1. CDR3 length equals 14 residues. CDR1 is SEHNR and CDR2 is FQNEAQ in the germline V gene (reference sequence). V lost 5 bases to trimming and J lost 3 bases; unmatched junction nucleotides: 4. CDR3 in DNA: TGTGCCAGCAGCACCGGGACAGGGTACTATGGCTACACCTTC. Translated: CASSTGTGYYGYTF.

The chain carries TRBV20-1 and TRBJ2-3; D is perhaps TRBD2 (6 bases). CDR1 and CDR2 from the germline V gene are DFQATT and SNEGSKA (reference sequence). CDR3 size: 14 residues. Between the trimmed V and J ends, which lost 3 bases and 4 bases, there was a span of 14 bases. In DNA, the CDR3 is TGCAGTGCTAGGGCGGGATATGGCTCAGATACGCAGTATTTT. Its protein is CSARAGYGSDTQYF.

This rearrangement joins TRBV29-1 to TRBJ2-7; the D gene could be TRBD1 or TRBD2 (5 bases each). Germline values: CDR1 SQVTM, CDR2 ANQGSEA. The CDR3 runs to 13 residues. The V gene lost 4 bases and the J gene lost 3 bases, with 13 bases spanning the gap. The CDR3 DNA reads TGCAGCGTTGCGAGCCAGGGAGTCTACGAGCAGTACTTC. This encodes CSVASQGVYEQYF.